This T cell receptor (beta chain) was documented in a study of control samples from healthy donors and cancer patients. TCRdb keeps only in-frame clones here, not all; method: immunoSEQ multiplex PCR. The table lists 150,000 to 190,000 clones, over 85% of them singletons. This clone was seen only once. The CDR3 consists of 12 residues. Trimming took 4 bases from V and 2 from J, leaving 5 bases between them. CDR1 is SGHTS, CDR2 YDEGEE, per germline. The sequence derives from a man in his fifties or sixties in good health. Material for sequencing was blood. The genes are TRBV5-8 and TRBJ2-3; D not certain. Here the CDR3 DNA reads TGTGCCAGCAGCCCATCCACAGATACGCAGTATTTT. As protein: CASSPSTDTQYF. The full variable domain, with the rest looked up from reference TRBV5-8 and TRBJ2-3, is EAGVTQSPTHLIKTRGQQATLRCSPISGHTSVYWYQQALGLGLQFLLWYDEGEERNRGNFPPRFSGRQFPNYSSELNVNALELEDSALYLCASSPSTDTQYFGPGTRLTVL.